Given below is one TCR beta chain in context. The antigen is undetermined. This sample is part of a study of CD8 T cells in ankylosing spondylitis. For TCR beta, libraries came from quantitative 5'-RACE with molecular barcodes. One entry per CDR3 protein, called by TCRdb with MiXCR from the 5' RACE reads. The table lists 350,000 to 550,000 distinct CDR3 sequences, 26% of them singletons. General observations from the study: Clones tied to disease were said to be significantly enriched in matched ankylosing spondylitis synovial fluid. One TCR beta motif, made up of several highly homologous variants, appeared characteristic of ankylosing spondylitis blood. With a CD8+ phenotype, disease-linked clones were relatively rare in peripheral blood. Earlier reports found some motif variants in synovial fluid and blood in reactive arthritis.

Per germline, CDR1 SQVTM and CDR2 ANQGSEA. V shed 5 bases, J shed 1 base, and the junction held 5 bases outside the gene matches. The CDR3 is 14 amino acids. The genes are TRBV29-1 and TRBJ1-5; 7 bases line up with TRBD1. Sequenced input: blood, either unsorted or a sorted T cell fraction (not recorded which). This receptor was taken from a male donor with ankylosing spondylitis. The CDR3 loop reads CSVLPTGSNQPQHF. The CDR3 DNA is TGCAGCGTTCTACCGACAGGGAGCAATCAGCCCCAGCATTTT. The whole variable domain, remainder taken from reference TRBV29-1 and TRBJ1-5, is SAVISQKPSRDICQRGTSLTIQCQVDSQVTMMFWYRQQPGQSLTLIATANQGSEATYESGFVIDKFPISRPNLTFSTLTVSNMSPEDSSIYLCSVLPTGSNQPQHFGDGTRLSIL.